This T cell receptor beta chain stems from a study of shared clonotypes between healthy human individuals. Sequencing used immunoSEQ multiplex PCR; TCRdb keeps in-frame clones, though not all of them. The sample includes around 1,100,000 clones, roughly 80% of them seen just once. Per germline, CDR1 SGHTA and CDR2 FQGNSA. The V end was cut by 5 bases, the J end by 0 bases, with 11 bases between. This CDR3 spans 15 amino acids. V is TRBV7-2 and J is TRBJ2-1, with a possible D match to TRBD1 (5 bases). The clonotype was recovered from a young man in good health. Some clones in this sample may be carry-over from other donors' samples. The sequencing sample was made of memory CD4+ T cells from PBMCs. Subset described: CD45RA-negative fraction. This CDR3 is CASSRDSTSYNEQFF. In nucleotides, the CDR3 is TGTGCCAGCAGCCGCGACAGTACCTCCTACAATGAGCAGTTCTTC.